Below are 22 T cell receptor beta chains sequenced from a single sample in a study of blood T cell repertoires in COVID-19. Using immunoSEQ multiplex PCR, the repertoire was profiled, and TCRdb retains in-frame clones only, with some absent. The sample contains about 68,000 clones, less than 90% of which appear only once. Sequencing was performed on peripheral blood. The origin of the receptors is an elderly man with COVID-19, enrolled during active disease.

The chain couples TRBV5-1 to TRBJ2-1, with 8 bases matching TRBD1. In germline, CDR1 is SGHRS, CDR2 YFSETQ. V shed 4 bases and J 6 bases; nucleotides not matched to a gene: 9. This CDR3 contains 15 residues. In DNA form, the CDR3 reads TGCGCCAGCAGCAATGACGGACAGGGAGTCAATGAGCAGTTCTTC. It encodes CASSNDGQGVNEQFF.

V usage is TRBV7-2 and J usage is TRBJ1-2; D is unresolved. The germline gives CDR1 SGHTA, CDR2 FQGNSA. Trimming shortened V by 3 bases and J by 6 bases, and 8 bases separated the two germline ends. This CDR3 spans 12 amino acids. The CDR3: CASSFEAHGYTF. CDR3 in DNA: TGTGCCAGCAGCTTCGAGGCCCATGGCTACACCTTC. The complete variable domain, with remaining parts taken from reference TRBV7-2 and TRBJ1-2, reads GAGVSQSPSNKVTEKGKDVELRCDPISGHTALYWYRQSLGQGLEFLIYFQGNSAPDKSGLPSDRFSAERTGGSVSTLTIQRTQQEDSAVYLCASSFEAHGYTFGSGTRLTVV.

J is TRBJ2-6 and V is TRBV28; possible D gene TRBD2, 6 bases. Germline CDR1 MDHEN, CDR2 SYDVKM. Deletions cut 2 bases from V and 0 bases from J, with 11 bases between. The CDR3 extends over 17 amino acids. CDR3 loop: CASSLAGTFSGANVLTF. CDR3 nucleotides: TGTGCCAGCAGTTTAGCGGGGACCTTCTCTGGGGCCAACGTCCTGACTTTC. Using reference TRBV28 and TRBJ2-6 for the parts outside the CDR3, the full variable domain is DVKVTQSSRYLVKRTGEKVFLECVQDMDHENMFWYRQDPGLGLRLIYFSYDVKMKEKGDIPEGYSVSREKKERFSLILESASTNQTSMYLCASSLAGTFSGANVLTFGAGSRLTVL.

DNA for the CDR3: TGTGCCAGCAGCGCTAGCGGGGGGGCCTCAAAGACCCAGTACTTC. This sequence encodes CASSASGGASKTQYF. The chain joins TRBV7-2 to TRBJ2-5; TRBD2 aligns across 12 bases. The V and J ends lost 5 bases and 6 bases, in that order; junction bases with no gene match: 7. The CDR3 is 15 amino acids. The germline CDR1 and CDR2 sequences are SGHTA and FQGNSA.

This clone was picked up one time. V gene TRBV11-3 combines with J gene TRBJ1-2; 8 positions match TRBD1. Germline CDR1 SGHNT, CDR2 YENEEA. The CDR3 is 14 amino acids. V trimming: 11 bases; J trimming: 6 bases; junction bases outside the gene matches: 14. CDR3 nucleotides: TGTGCCCGGGGCGCCCGAGGACAGGGAAATGGCTACACCTTC. It yields the protein CARGARGQGNGYTF.

This chain uses TRBV7-2 with TRBJ1-6; 8 nucleotides match TRBD1. The CDR3 has 15 residues. Unmatched junction bases numbered 6, after V lost 3 bases and J lost 8 bases. Germline loops: CDR1 SGHTA, CDR2 FQGNSA. The CDR3 nucleotides read TGTGCCAGCAGCTTTCGGGACAGGTTAGATTCACCCCTCCACTTT. This gives the protein CASSFRDRLDSPLHF. The whole variable domain, filled in from reference TRBV7-2 and TRBJ1-6, reads GAGVSQSPSNKVTEKGKDVELRCDPISGHTALYWYRQSLGQGLEFLIYFQGNSAPDKSGLPSDRFSAERTGGSVSTLTIQRTQQEDSAVYLCASSFRDRLDSPLHFGNGTRLTVT.

The chain carries TRBV5-1 and TRBJ2-3, with 10 bases fitting TRBD2. Germline loops: CDR1 SGHRS, CDR2 YFSETQ. V lost 3 bases to trimming and J lost 5 bases; unmatched junction nucleotides: 3. CDR3 length: 14 amino acids. The CDR3 region is CASSWGLAKDTQYF. In DNA, the CDR3 is TGCGCCAGCAGCTGGGGACTAGCGAAAGATACGCAGTATTTT.

This chain connects TRBV10-3 to TRBJ2-5; D is possibly TRBD2 (6 bases). V was pared by 5 bases and J by 3 bases, with 10 bases between. Germline assignment: CDR1 ENHRY and CDR2 SYGVKD. The CDR3 extends over 13 amino acids. Here the CDR3 reads CAISFSSEETQYF. Here the CDR3 DNA reads TGTGCCATCAGTTTCTCTAGCGAAGAGACCCAGTACTTC.

The chain couples TRBV4-2 to TRBJ2-7; 11 nucleotides match TRBD2. There are 16 residues in the CDR3. In germline, CDR1 is LGHNA, CDR2 YNFKEQ. With V trimmed by 1 base and J by 3 bases, 5 bases remained unmatched. In DNA form, the CDR3 reads TGTGCCAGCAGCCAAGGACTAGCGGGGAACCACTACGAGCAGTACTTC. Its protein product is CASSQGLAGNHYEQYF.

The chain uses TRBV6-2 or TRBV6-3 and TRBJ1-5, with no clear D. The CDR3 is made up of 13 amino acids. Germline CDR1 MNHEY, CDR2 SVGEGT. V was cut by 4 bases and J by 4 bases, with 8 bases left in between. CDR3 DNA sequence: TGTGCCAGCAGTTCGAACTCTAATCAGCCCCAGCATTTT. The encoded protein is CASSSNSNQPQHF.

This chain links TRBV29-1 with TRBJ2-7; 9 nucleotides agree with TRBD1. The CDR3 contains 12 residues. Germline V gene sequence: CDR1 SQVTM, CDR2 ANQGSEA. The V and J ends lost 6 bases and 7 bases, in that order; junction bases with no gene match: 7. Here the CDR3 DNA reads TGCAGCGTGGGACAGGGCTCACAGGAGCAGTACTTC. Translated: CSVGQGSQEQYF.

This clone came up many times. The chain couples TRBV2 to TRBJ1-6, with D tentatively TRBD1 (5 bases). Trimming stripped 6 bases from V and 6 bases from J, with 15 bases between. The V gene's germline CDR1 is SNHLY and CDR2 FYNNEI. This CDR3 is built from 15 residues. The DNA of the CDR3 is TGTGCCAGCAGAAGAGAAGCGGGGGGTAATTCACCCCTCCACTTT. Protein product: CASRREAGGNSPLHF.

This chain links TRBV6-2 or TRBV6-3 with TRBJ2-5; 8 nucleotides match TRBD2. The germline CDR1 and CDR2 sequences are MNHEY and SVGEGT. The V gene end was trimmed by 3 bases and the J gene end by 9 bases; junction bases not matched to a gene: 15. The CDR3 runs 16 residues. The CDR3 spells CASSYERGPGPMAQYF. For the CDR3, the DNA is TGTGCCAGCAGTTATGAGCGGGGGCCCGGTCCAATGGCCCAGTACTTC.

The V gene is TRBV27, the J gene TRBJ2-3; TRBD1 matches at 8 bases. The trim removed 3 bases at V and 3 bases at J, leaving 2 bases unmatched. This CDR3 has 14 amino acids. Germline-derived CDR1 and CDR2 are MNHEY and SMNVEV (reference sequence). CDR3 sequence: CASSLNRGTDTQYF. Here the CDR3 DNA reads TGTGCCAGCAGTTTGAACAGGGGGACAGATACGCAGTATTTT.

The chain links TRBV7-3 to TRBJ1-3, with D unresolved. The CDR3 has 14 residues. Trimming left V 5 bases short and J 1 base short, with 9 bases between. Germline V gives CDR1 SGHTA, CDR2 FQGTGA. The CDR3 protein is CASSPSGSGNTIYF. In DNA, the CDR3 is TGTGCCAGCAGCCCTTCCGGGTCTGGAAACACCATATATTTT.

The chain couples TRBV7-8 to TRBJ1-5, with TRBD1 identical over 8 bases. The CDR3 sequence is 16 residues long. CDR1 is SGHVS, CDR2 FQNEAQ, per germline. V trimming: 5 bases; J trimming: 3 bases; junction bases outside the gene matches: 9. This CDR3 is CASSDWGRGPNQPQHF. CDR3 sequence (DNA): TGTGCCAGCAGCGATTGGGGCAGGGGGCCCAATCAGCCCCAGCATTTT. Drawing the rest from reference TRBV7-8 and TRBJ1-5, the complete variable domain is GAGVSQSPRYKVAKRGQDVALRCDPISGHVSLFWYQQALGQGPEFLTYFQNEAQLDKSGLPSDRFFAERPEGSVSTLKIQRTQQEDSAVYLCASSDWGRGPNQPQHFGDGTRLSIL.

The genes are TRBV5-1 and TRBJ2-3; 10 bases fit TRBD2. Looked up from germline, CDR1 is SGHRS and CDR2 is YFSETQ. The V gene end was trimmed by 0 bases and the J gene end by 3 bases; junction bases not matched to a gene: 4. The length of the CDR3 is 16 residues. CDR3 sequence (DNA): TGCGCCAGCAGCTTGGGAACTAGCGGGGCGACAGATACGCAGTATTTT. Amino acids: CASSLGTSGATDTQYF.

The CDR3 region is CASSIYRASQETQYF. The CDR3 DNA reads TGTGCCAGTAGTATCTACAGGGCATCCCAAGAGACCCAGTACTTC. The chain is built from TRBV19 and TRBJ2-5; possibly TRBD1 for D (6 bases). Trimming stripped 3 bases from V and 1 base from J, with 12 bases between. The CDR3 covers 15 residues. Germline lookup yields CDR1 LNHDA and CDR2 SQIVND (reference sequence).

The genes are TRBV12-3 or TRBV12-4 and TRBJ1-2; maybe TRBD1 (6 bases). Trimming left V 6 bases short and J 5 bases short, with 13 bases between. This CDR3 is built from 13 residues. The CDR3: CASSLAQGYGYTF. Written as DNA, the CDR3 is TGTGCCAGCAGCCTAGCACAGGGATATGGCTACACCTTC.

In this sample, this clone turned up a few times. The chain joins TRBV7-9 to TRBJ2-1; 10 bases align to TRBD1. The V segment lost 5 bases and the J segment 4 bases; nucleotides outside the gene matches: 5. Per germline, CDR1 SEHNR and CDR2 FQNEAQ (reference sequence). CDR3 length: 15 amino acids. CDR3 bases: TGTGCCAGCAGCATCGGACAGGGGGAATACAATGAGCAGTTCTTC. This translates into CASSIGQGEYNEQFF. The complete variable domain, with remaining parts taken from reference TRBV7-9 and TRBJ2-1, reads DTGVSQNPRHKITKRGQNVTFRCDPISEHNRLYWYRQTLGQGPEFLTYFQNEAQLEKSRLLSDRFSAERPKGSFSTLEIQRTEQGDSAMYLCASSIGQGEYNEQFFGPGTRLTVL.

The rearrangement joins TRBV19 to TRBJ1-6; perhaps TRBD1 as D (5 bases). V dropped 3 bases and J dropped 4 bases, with 10 bases sitting between them. The CDR3 is 15 residues long. Per germline, CDR1 LNHDA and CDR2 SQIVND (reference sequence). The CDR3 spells CASSIGRGYNSPLHF. The CDR3 nucleotides are TGTGCCAGTAGTATTGGCCGGGGGTATAATTCACCCCTCCACTTT.

The gene calls are TRBV21-1 and TRBJ1-1. TRBV21-1 is termed a pseudogene. This CDR3 comprises 19 residues. DNA for the CDR3: TGTGCCAGCAGCAAAACTTTACGGCAGGGGTATGGACTAGTCACTGAAGCTTTCTTT. Translated: CASSKTLRQGYGLVTEAFF.